This T cell receptor beta chain derives from a study of post-analysis software for immune sequencing data. Whole-study context: Recorded disease courses covered relapsing-remitting, secondary progressive and progressive-relapsing multiple sclerosis. Some patients had no subtype annotation.

Sequencing libraries made from TCR beta cDNA carried unique molecular identifiers. Once roughly 1 to 10 million T cells were used, about 510,000 cDNA molecules resulted. TCRdb itself ran the PCR reads through MiXCR, one entry per CDR3 protein. The data contain hundreds of thousands of distinct CDR3 sequences, 55% to 70% of them seen just once; the ten biggest clones take up approximately 10%. Points on this clonotype: Its antigen is still unknown.

Regarding the study as a whole: Controls had significantly higher normalized Chao1 diversity than multiple sclerosis patients. The authors found that F measure strongly co-clustered same-batch samples.

The sequencing sample was made of blood. The clonotype was recovered from a girl aged 2-10 years with multiple sclerosis.

The chain's CDR3 is CATSDSRPGLANVLTF. As DNA, the CDR3 is TGTGCCACCAGTGATTCCCGTCCCGGGTTGGCCAACGTCCTGACTTTC. V gene TRBV24-1 combines with J gene TRBJ2-6; no firm D call. Deletions cut 2 bases from V and 6 bases from J, with 13 bases between. Germline CDR1 KGHDR, CDR2 SFDVKD. The CDR3 runs to 16 residues.